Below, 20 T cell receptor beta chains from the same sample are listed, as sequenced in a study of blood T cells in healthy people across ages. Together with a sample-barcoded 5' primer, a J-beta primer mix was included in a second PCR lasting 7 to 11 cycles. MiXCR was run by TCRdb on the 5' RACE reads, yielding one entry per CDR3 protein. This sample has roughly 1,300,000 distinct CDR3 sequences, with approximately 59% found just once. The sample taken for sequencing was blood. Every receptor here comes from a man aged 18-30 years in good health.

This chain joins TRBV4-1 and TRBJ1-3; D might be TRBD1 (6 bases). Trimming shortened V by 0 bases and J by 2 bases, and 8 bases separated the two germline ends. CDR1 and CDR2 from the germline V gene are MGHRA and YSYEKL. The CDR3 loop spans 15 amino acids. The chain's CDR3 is CASSQDGQTGNTIYF. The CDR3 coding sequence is TGCGCCAGCAGCCAAGATGGACAGACTGGAAACACCATATATTTT.

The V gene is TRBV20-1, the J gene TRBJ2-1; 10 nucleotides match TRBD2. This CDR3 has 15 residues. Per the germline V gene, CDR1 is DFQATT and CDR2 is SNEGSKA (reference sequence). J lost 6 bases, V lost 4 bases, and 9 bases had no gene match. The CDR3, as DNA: TGCAGTGCTAAAGGGGCTAGCGGGAGATCCAATGAGCAGTTCTTC. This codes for CSAKGASGRSNEQFF.

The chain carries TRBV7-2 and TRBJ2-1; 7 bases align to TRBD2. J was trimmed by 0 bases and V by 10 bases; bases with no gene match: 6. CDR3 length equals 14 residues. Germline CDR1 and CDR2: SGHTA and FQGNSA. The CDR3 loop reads CATSRDYSYNEQFF. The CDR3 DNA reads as TGTGCCACCAGTCGGGACTACTCCTACAATGAGCAGTTCTTC.

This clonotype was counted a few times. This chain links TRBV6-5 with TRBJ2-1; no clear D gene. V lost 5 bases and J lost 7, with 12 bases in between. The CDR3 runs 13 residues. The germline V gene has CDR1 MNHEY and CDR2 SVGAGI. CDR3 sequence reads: CASSRTYGNEQFF. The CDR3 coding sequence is TGTGCCAGCAGTCGTACTTACGGGAATGAGCAGTTCTTC.

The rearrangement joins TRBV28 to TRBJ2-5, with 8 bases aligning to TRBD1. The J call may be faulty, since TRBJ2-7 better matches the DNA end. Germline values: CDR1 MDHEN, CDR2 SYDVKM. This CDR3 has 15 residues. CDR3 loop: CASLGGQGNPYEQYF. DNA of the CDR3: TGTGCCAGCCTGGGAGGACAGGGCAATCCCTACGAGCAGTACTTC.

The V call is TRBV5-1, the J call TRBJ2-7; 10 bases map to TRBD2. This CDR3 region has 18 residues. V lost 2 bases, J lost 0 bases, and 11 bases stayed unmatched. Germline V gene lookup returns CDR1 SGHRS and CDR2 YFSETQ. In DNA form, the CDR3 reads TGCGCCAGCAGCTTAGGATCGAGCGGGGGGGACATCTCCTACGAGCAGTACTTC. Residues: CASSLGSSGGDISYEQYF.

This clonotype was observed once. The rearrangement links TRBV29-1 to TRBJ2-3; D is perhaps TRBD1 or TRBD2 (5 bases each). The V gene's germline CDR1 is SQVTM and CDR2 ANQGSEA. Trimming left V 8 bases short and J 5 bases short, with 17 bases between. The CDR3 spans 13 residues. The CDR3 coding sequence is TGCAGCTGCACCGGTGGGGCGGGAGATACGCAGTATTTT. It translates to CSCTGGAGDTQYF.

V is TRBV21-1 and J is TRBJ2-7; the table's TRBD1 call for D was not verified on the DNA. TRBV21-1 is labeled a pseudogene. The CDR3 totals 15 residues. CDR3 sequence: CANPRIPKRTYEQYF. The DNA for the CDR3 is TGTGCCAACCCCAGGATCCCGAAGAGGACCTACGAGCAGTACTTC.

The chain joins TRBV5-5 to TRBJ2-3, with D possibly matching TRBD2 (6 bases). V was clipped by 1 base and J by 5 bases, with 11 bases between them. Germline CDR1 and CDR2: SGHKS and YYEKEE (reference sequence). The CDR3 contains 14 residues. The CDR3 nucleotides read TGTGCCAGCAGCTTGCGGGGGACGGAAGATACGCAGTATTTT. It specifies CASSLRGTEDTQYF. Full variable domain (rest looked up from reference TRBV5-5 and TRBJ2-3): DAGVTQSPTHLIKTRGQQVTLRCSPISGHKSVSWYQQVLGQGPQFIFQYYEKEERGRGNFPDRFSARQFPNYSSELNVNALLLGDSALYLCASSLRGTEDTQYFGPGTRLTVL.

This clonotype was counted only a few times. The CDR3 reads CATSDFFGDTQYF. The CDR3 DNA reads as TGTGCCACCAGTGATTTCTTCGGGGATACGCAGTATTTT. The chain combines TRBV24-1 with TRBJ2-3, with unresolved D. This CDR3 has 13 residues. The V end was cut by 1 base, the J end by 6 bases, with 7 bases between. Germline CDR1 reads KGHDR; CDR2 reads SFDVKD.

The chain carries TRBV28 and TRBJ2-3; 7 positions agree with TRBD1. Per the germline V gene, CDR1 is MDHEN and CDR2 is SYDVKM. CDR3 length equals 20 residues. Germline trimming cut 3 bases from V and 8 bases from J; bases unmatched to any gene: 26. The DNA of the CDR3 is TGTGCCAGCAGTTTCCCTCTCCCGGGACAGCTTTCAGCTACCTCCGGTACGCAGTATTTT. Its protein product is CASSFPLPGQLSATSGTQYF.

The CDR3 spells CASSQGFLSGVGNEQFF. The CDR3 nucleotides are TGTGCCAGCAGCCAAGGTTTCCTTAGCGGGGTGGGCAATGAGCAGTTCTTC. V and J are TRBV4-2 and TRBJ2-1, with 8 positions matching TRBD2. The junction had 11 bases not matched to a gene; V was cut back by 1 base and J by 6 bases. The CDR3 runs to 17 residues. Germline V gives CDR1 LGHNA, CDR2 YNFKEQ.

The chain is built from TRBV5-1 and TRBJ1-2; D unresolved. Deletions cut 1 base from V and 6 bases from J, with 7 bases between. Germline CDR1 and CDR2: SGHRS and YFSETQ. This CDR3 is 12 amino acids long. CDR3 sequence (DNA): TGCGCCAGCAGCTTGAATGGGAATGGCTACACCTTC. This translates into CASSLNGNGYTF. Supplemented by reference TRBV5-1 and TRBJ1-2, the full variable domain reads KAGVTQTPRYLIKTRGQQVTLSCSPISGHRSVSWYQQTPGQGLQFLFEYFSETQRNKGNFPGRFSGRQFSNSRSEMNVSTLELGDSALYLCASSLNGNGYTFGSGTRLTVV.

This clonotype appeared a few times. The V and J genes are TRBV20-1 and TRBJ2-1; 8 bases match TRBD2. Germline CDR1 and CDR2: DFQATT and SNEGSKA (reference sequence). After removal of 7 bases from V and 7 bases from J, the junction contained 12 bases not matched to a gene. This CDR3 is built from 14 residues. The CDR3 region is CSGIAGSGLNEQFF. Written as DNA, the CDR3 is TGCAGTGGAATAGCGGGATCGGGTTTGAATGAGCAGTTCTTC.

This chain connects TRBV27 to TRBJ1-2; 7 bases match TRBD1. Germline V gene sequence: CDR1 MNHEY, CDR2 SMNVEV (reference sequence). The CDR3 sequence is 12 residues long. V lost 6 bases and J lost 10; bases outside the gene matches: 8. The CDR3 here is CASRSAGTAYTF. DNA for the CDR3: TGTGCCAGCAGATCTGCCGGGACAGCCTACACCTTC.

CDR3 loop: CASSAELYNEQFF. For the CDR3, the DNA is TGTGCCAGCAGCGCAGAACTGTACAATGAGCAGTTCTTC. J is TRBJ2-1 and V is TRBV2; unclear D gene. Deletions cut 6 bases from V and 4 bases from J, with 10 bases between. The germline V gene has CDR1 SNHLY and CDR2 FYNNEI. The CDR3 extends over 13 amino acids.

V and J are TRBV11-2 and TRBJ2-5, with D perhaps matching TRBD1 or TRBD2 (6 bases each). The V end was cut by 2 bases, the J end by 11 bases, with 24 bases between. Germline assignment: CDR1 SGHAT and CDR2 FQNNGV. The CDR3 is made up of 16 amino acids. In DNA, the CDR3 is TGTGCCAGCAGCTTATGGGGAGATCGCGGGGACAATGAGCAGTACTTC. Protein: CASSLWGDRGDNEQYF.

The CDR3 is CSASPRRGREQYF. The CDR3 DNA follows: TGCAGTGCCTCCCCCCGCAGGGGAAGGGAGCAGTACTTC. This chain connects TRBV20-1 to TRBJ2-5, with D perhaps matching TRBD1 (6 bases). The CDR3 runs 13 residues. Germline assignment: CDR1 DFQATT and CDR2 SNEGSKA (reference sequence). Trimming pared 6 bases from V and 11 bases from J, leaving 22 bases between.

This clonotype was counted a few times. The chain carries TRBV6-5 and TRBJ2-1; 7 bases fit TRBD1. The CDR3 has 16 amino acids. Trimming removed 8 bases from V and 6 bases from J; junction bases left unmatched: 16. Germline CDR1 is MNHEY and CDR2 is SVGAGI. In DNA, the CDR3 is TGTGCCAGCGGTACCCTCGGGACAGAGAAATTCAATGAGCAGTTCTTC. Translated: CASGTLGTEKFNEQFF.

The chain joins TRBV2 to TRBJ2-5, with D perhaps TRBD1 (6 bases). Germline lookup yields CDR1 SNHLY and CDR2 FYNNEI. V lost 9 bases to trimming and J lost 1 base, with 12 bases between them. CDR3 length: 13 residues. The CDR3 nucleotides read TGTGCCAGATCCCGAGGGGGCCAAGAGACCCAGTACTTC. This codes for CARSRGGQETQYF. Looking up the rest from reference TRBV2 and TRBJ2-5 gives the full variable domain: EPEVTQTPSHQVTQMGQEVILRCVPISNHLYFYWYRQILGQKVEFLVSFYNNEISEKSEIFDDQFSVERPDGSNFTLKIRSTKLEDSAMYFCARSRGGQETQYFGPGTRLLVL.